This TCR beta chain was profiled in a study of shared clonotypes between healthy human individuals. 200 ng DNA, 30,000 or so T cell genomes, went into each sorted-subset replicate PCR. Sequencing used immunoSEQ multiplex PCR; TCRdb keeps in-frame clones, though not all of them. The table has around 2.5 million clones, approximately 93% seen once; the top ten hold 0.36%. This clone was observed once. V shed 2 bases and J 3 bases; nucleotides not matched to a gene: 4. The CDR3 extends over 15 amino acids. In germline, CDR1 is MNHNS, CDR2 SASEGT. The receptor was derived from a man aged 18 to 29 in good health. Some clones in this sample may be carry-over from other donors' samples. What was sequenced was naive CD4+ T cells from PBMCs. Subset reported: CD45RA+ positively selected. The chain carries TRBV6-1 and TRBJ2-7, with TRBD1 matching 10 bases. The CDR3 nucleotides are TGTGCCAGCAGTGAAACCGGGACAGGGGTCTACGAGCAGTACTTC. It translates to CASSETGTGVYEQYF.